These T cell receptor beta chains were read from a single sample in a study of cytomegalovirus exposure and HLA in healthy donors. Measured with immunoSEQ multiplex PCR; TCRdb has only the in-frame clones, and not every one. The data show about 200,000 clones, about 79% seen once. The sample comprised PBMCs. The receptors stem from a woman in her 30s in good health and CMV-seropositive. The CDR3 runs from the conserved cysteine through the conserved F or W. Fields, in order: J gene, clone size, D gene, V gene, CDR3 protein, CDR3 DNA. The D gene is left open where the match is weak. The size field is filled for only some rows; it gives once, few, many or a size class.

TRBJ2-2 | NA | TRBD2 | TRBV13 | CASGPGLAGVRTGELFF | TGTGCCAGCGGTCCGGGACTAGCGGGAGTACGTACCGGGGAGCTGTTTTTT
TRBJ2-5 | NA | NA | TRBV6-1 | CASSGSGTETQYF | TGTGCCAGCAGTGGTAGCGGCACGGAGACCCAGTACTTC
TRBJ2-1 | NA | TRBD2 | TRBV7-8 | CASSPLLAGAGNEQFF | TGTGCCAGCAGCCCGTTGCTAGCGGGAGCGGGCAATGAGCAGTTCTTC
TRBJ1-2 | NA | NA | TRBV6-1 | CASSETGRGGYTF | TGTGCCAGCTCAGAGACCGGGCGCGGGGGCTACACCTTC
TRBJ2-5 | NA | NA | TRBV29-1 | CSVLEGLETQYF | TGCAGCGTCCTGGAGGGGTTGGAGACCCAGTACTTC
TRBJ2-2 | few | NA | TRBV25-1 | CASRGSGVSGELFF | TGTGCCAGCAGGGGGTCGGGGGTCTCCGGGGAGCTGTTTTTT
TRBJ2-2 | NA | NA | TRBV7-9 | CASSYTSNTGELFF | TGTGCCAGCAGCTATACTTCGAACACCGGGGAGCTGTTTTTT
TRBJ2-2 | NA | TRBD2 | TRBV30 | CAWTSGTGTGELFF | TGTGCCTGGACTAGCGGGACCGGCACCGGGGAGCTGTTTTTT
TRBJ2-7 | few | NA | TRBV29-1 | CSVGPPGHYEQYF | TGCAGCGTTGGACCTCCGGGACATTACGAGCAGTACTTC
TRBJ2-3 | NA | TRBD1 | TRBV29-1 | CSFHYRGETDTQYF | TGCAGCTTCCACTACAGGGGCGAAACAGATACGCAGTATTTT
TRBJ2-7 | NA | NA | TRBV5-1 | CASSLSGDHEQYF | TGCGCCAGCAGCTTAAGCGGAGACCACGAGCAGTACTTC
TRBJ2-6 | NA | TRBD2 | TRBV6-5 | CASSYAGVSGANVLTF | TGTGCCAGCAGTTACGCGGGGGTATCAGGGGCCAACGTCCTGACTTTC
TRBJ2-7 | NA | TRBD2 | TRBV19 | CASSIASGGTYEQYF | TGTGCCAGTAGTATTGCCAGCGGGGGTACCTACGAGCAGTACTTC